The 2 T cell receptor beta chains presented below share a single source sample, sequenced in a study of blood T cell repertoires in COVID-19. The table came from immunoSEQ multiplex PCR; TCRdb's copy has only in-frame clones and leaves some out. The table shows approximately 60,000 clones, with about nine tenths occurring only once. The specimen sequenced was peripheral blood. These receptors were taken from a man aged 50 to 59 with active COVID-19.

This chain links TRBV5-5 with TRBJ2-5; TRBD2 agrees at 11 bases. Germline V gene data show CDR1 as SGHKS and CDR2 as YYEKEE (reference sequence). With 4 bases clipped from V and 3 bases from J, the junction kept 17 bases outside the gene matches. The CDR3 extends over 19 amino acids. CDR3 in DNA: TGTGCCAGCAGCACGGGACAGAGGATAGCGGGAGGGCTCAAAGAGACCCAGTACTTC. Protein: CASSTGQRIAGGLKETQYF.

The V call is TRBV5-4, the J call TRBJ2-3; TRBD1 agrees at 7 bases. Germline CDR1 SGHNT, CDR2 YYREEE (reference sequence). This CDR3 region has 16 residues. V trimming: 2 bases; J trimming: 0 bases; junction bases outside the gene matches: 6. The CDR3 protein is CASSLGGVMSTDTQYF. The CDR3 DNA follows: TGTGCCAGCAGCTTAGGGGGCGTAATGAGCACAGATACGCAGTATTTT.